This paragraph covers one TCR beta chain sequence. Its target is unknown. The protocol was immunoSEQ multiplex PCR, while the TCRdb copy is restricted to in-frame clones and leaves out a portion. The data contain roughly 2 million clones, under 97% of them singletons. The data derive from a study of shared clonotypes between healthy human individuals. Across the whole study: The study used three CD4 naive, three CD4 memory, two CD8 naive and one CD8 memory plate per donor.

Looked up from germline, CDR1 is KGHSH and CDR2 is LQKENI. The CDR3 runs 13 residues. V lost 0 bases to trimming and J lost 8 bases, with 10 bases between them. A split of CD4+ cells into CD45RA+ naive and CD45RA-negative memory subsets was performed. Broader study findings: Shared across several donors were roughly 4.8% of the naive CD4 clonotypes. Limitation of the genetic and exposure-history diversity represented came from the few donors.

This rearrangement joins TRBV18 to TRBJ1-2, with no clear D. Sequencing used naive CD4+ T cells sorted from blood. Indicated subset: CD45RA+ positively selected. The clonotype originates from a man between 18 and 29 years old in good health. This CDR3 reads CASSPPTRDGYTF. The CDR3 DNA reads TGTGCCAGCTCACCACCCACCCGAGACGGCTACACCTTC.